This T cell receptor (beta chain) stems from a study of Graves' ophthalmopathy and Graves' hyperthyroidism. Germline CDR1 SNHLY, CDR2 FYNNEI. The CDR3 has 12 amino acids. The V end was cut by 8 bases, the J end by 7 bases, with 14 bases between. The study amplified TCR beta CDR3 regions using RNA transcripts. HTBI primers were employed in first-round RT-PCR, then a second-round multiplex PCR followed. TCRdb reanalysed the multiplex PCR reads using MiXCR and keeps one entry per CDR3 protein. The table has some 750,000 distinct CDR3 sequences, about 44% seen once; the top ten hold 44%. The sample consisted of peripheral blood. The TCR originated in an adult man with Graves' ophthalmopathy. J is TRBJ2-5 and V is TRBV2; no clear D. Written as DNA, the CDR3 is TGTGCCAGCTCACCCGAGCAGAGGACCCAGTACTTC. It yields the protein CASSPEQRTQYF.